This is a list of T cell receptor beta chains from one sample in a study of vaccination and CD4 T cells after COVID-19. TCRdb reanalysed the PCR reads using MiXCR and keeps one entry per CDR3 protein. The sample contains approximately 15,000 distinct CDR3 sequences, 78% of which appear only once. Antigens for these TCRs are unknown. The starting material was CD4+ T cells from blood, cultured in vitro, obtained after SARS-CoV-2 vaccination. Source of these receptors: a human donor who received a COVID-19 vaccine. The CDR3 runs from the conserved cysteine through the conserved F or W. D genes are given only for firm matches. The size of a clone is reported for some rows only, either as once, few or many, or as a class for expanded clones.

V gene: TRBV24-1; J gene: TRBJ2-1; CDR3 length: 14; D gene: -; clone size: -; CDR3 protein: CATSRGSSYNEQFF; CDR3 DNA: TGTGCCACCAGTAGGGGGAGCTCCTACAATGAGCAGTTCTTC
V gene: TRBV11-2; J gene: TRBJ1-6; CDR3 length: 16; D gene: -; clone size: -; CDR3 protein: CASSLAVSSYNSPLHF; CDR3 DNA: TGTGCCAGCAGCTTAGCAGTCAGCTCCTATAATTCACCCCTCCACTTT
V gene: TRBV24-1; J gene: TRBJ1-1; CDR3 length: 13; D gene: -; clone size: -; CDR3 protein: CATSSPRGAEAFF; CDR3 DNA: TGTGCCACCAGCTCACCTCGGGGGGCTGAAGCTTTCTTT
V gene: TRBV2; J gene: TRBJ2-7; CDR3 length: 14; D gene: -; clone size: once; CDR3 protein: CASSESRATYEQYF; CDR3 DNA: TGTGCCAGCAGTGAATCCCGGGCCACCTACGAGCAGTACTTC
V gene: TRBV7-9; J gene: TRBJ1-2; CDR3 length: 18; D gene: -; clone size: -; CDR3 protein: CASSLAVSLSATDYGYTF; CDR3 DNA: TGTGCCAGCAGCTTAGCCGTTTCCCTCAGCGCGACGGACTATGGCTACACCTTC
V gene: TRBV7-8; J gene: TRBJ2-1; CDR3 length: 16; D gene: -; clone size: -; CDR3 protein: CASSLVSGDVSDEQFF; CDR3 DNA: TGTGCCAGCAGCTTAGTGTCTGGCGATGTCAGCGATGAGCAGTTCTTC
V gene: TRBV27; J gene: TRBJ1-2; CDR3 length: 16; D gene: -; clone size: -; CDR3 protein: CASSTQASIGNYGYTF; CDR3 DNA: TGTGCCAGCAGTACCCAGGCCTCAATAGGGAACTATGGCTACACCTTC
V gene: TRBV20-1; J gene: TRBJ2-2; CDR3 length: 17; D gene: -; clone size: -; CDR3 protein: CSAKPWGIGVNTGELFF; CDR3 DNA: TGCAGTGCGAAACCCTGGGGTATAGGAGTGAACACCGGGGAGCTGTTTTTT
V gene: TRBV29-1; J gene: TRBJ1-1; CDR3 length: 12; D gene: -; clone size: -; CDR3 protein: CSAGLTNTEAFF; CDR3 DNA: TGCAGCGCGGGACTCACGAACACTGAAGCTTTCTTT
V gene: TRBV7-9; J gene: TRBJ2-5; CDR3 length: 15; D gene: -; clone size: -; CDR3 protein: CASSLVVGSLETQYF; CDR3 DNA: TGTGCCAGCAGCTTAGTGGTGGGGAGTCTAGAGACCCAGTACTTC
V gene: TRBV6-1; J gene: TRBJ2-3; CDR3 length: 16; D gene: TRBD1; clone size: -; CDR3 protein: CASTLTGEISTDTQYF; CDR3 DNA: TGTGCCAGCACACTGACAGGGGAGATTAGCACAGATACGCAGTATTTT
V gene: TRBV14; J gene: TRBJ1-2; CDR3 length: 14; D gene: -; clone size: -; CDR3 protein: CASSQSRGPYGYTF; CDR3 DNA: TGTGCCAGCAGCCAATCGAGGGGCCCCTATGGCTACACCTTC
V gene: TRBV20-1; J gene: TRBJ2-1; CDR3 length: 12; D gene: TRBD1; clone size: -; CDR3 protein: CSARTGVNEQFF; CDR3 DNA: TGCAGTGCCAGGACAGGGGTCAATGAGCAGTTCTTC
V gene: TRBV24-1; J gene: TRBJ2-1; CDR3 length: 15; D gene: -; clone size: -; CDR3 protein: CATSDERVGRGEQFF; CDR3 DNA: TGTGCCACCAGTGACGAGCGGGTCGGTAGAGGTGAGCAGTTCTTC
V gene: TRBV19; J gene: TRBJ1-6; CDR3 length: 16; D gene: TRBD1; clone size: -; CDR3 protein: CASSRTGGDYNSPLHF; CDR3 DNA: TGTGCCAGTAGCCGGACAGGGGGCGATTATAATTCACCCCTCCACTTT
V gene: TRBV20-1; J gene: TRBJ1-5; CDR3 length: 15; D gene: TRBD1; clone size: -; CDR3 protein: CSASNPGQGNQPQHF; CDR3 DNA: TGCAGTGCTAGCAATCCGGGACAGGGGAATCAGCCCCAGCATTTT
V gene: TRBV5-1; J gene: TRBJ2-3; CDR3 length: 19; D gene: TRBD2; clone size: -; CDR3 protein: CASRRLAGGLKDSTDTQYF; CDR3 DNA: TGCGCCAGCAGACGACTAGCGGGGGGACTGAAAGACTCCACAGATACGCAGTATTTT
V gene: TRBV10-2; J gene: TRBJ1-6; CDR3 length: 16; D gene: TRBD1; clone size: few; CDR3 protein: CASSETGDDYNSPLHF; CDR3 DNA: TGCGCCAGCAGTGAGACAGGGGACGACTATAATTCACCCCTCCACTTT
V gene: TRBV9; J gene: TRBJ1-2; CDR3 length: 15; D gene: TRBD1; clone size: -; CDR3 protein: CASSVEGQGAYGYTF; CDR3 DNA: TGTGCCAGCAGCGTAGAGGGACAGGGGGCCTATGGCTACACCTTC
V gene: TRBV6-1; J gene: TRBJ2-3; CDR3 length: 17; D gene: TRBD2; clone size: medium-sized; CDR3 protein: CASSSPGLAGGPDTQYF; CDR3 DNA: TGTGCCAGCAGCTCCCCGGGACTAGCGGGGGGGCCGGATACGCAGTATTTT
V gene: TRBV20-1; J gene: TRBJ1-3; CDR3 length: 12; D gene: -; clone size: few; CDR3 protein: CSAEGARNTIYF; CDR3 DNA: TGCAGTGCCGAGGGAGCTAGAAACACCATATATTTT
V gene: TRBV6-5; J gene: TRBJ1-5; CDR3 length: 13; D gene: -; clone size: -; CDR3 protein: CASSSTDVQPQHF; CDR3 DNA: TGTGCCAGCAGTTCAACGGACGTCCAGCCCCAGCATTTT
V gene: TRBV6-1; J gene: TRBJ1-2; CDR3 length: 17; D gene: TRBD1; clone size: -; CDR3 protein: CASSEGDRGLSFWGYTF; CDR3 DNA: TGTGCCAGCAGTGAGGGGGACAGGGGTCTTTCATTCTGGGGCTACACCTTC
V gene: TRBV3-1; J gene: TRBJ2-1; CDR3 length: 17; D gene: TRBD2; clone size: -; CDR3 protein: CASSQPTSGGPYNEQFF; CDR3 DNA: TGTGCCAGCAGCCAACCGACTAGCGGGGGCCCCTACAATGAGCAGTTCTTC